These T cell receptor beta chains were read from a single sample in a study of T cell responses to AZD1222 COVID-19 vaccine. The table came from immunoSEQ multiplex PCR; TCRdb's copy has only in-frame clones and leaves some out. This sample carries approximately 100,000 clones, approximately 87% of them seen once, and the ten largest clones take under 4%. Sequencing was performed on peripheral blood, taken on day 0 of AZD1222 vaccination. All receptors come from an adult in good health. The CDR3 runs from the conserved cysteine through the conserved F or W. The D gene is left open where the match is weak. Size is omitted from some rows. Given values are once, few, many or a class for expanded clones.

>TRBJ2-5|NA|TRBD2|TRBV7-3
CASSLIGGKETQYF
TGTGCCAGCAGCTTAATCGGGGGGAAAGAGACCCAGTACTTC
>TRBJ2-2|NA|NA|TRBV6-2/TRBV6-3
CASSNRDTNTGELFF
TGTGCCAGCAGCAACCGGGATACGAACACCGGGGAGCTGTTTTTT
>TRBJ1-5|NA|NA|TRBV28
CASSLQQGHQPQHF
TGTGCCAGCAGTTTACAACAGGGCCATCAGCCCCAGCATTTT
>TRBJ1-1|once|NA|TRBV5-1
CASSLTGRGEAFF
TGCGCCAGCAGCTTGACGGGACGGGGTGAAGCTTTCTTT
>TRBJ1-2|NA|NA|TRBV28
CASSLLEGFGYTF
TGTGCCAGCAGTTTACTGGAGGGGTTTGGCTACACCTTC
>TRBJ1-3|NA|TRBD1|TRBV7-9
CASSFYRGKAGNTIYF
TGTGCCAGCAGCTTCTACAGGGGAAAGGCTGGAAACACCATATATTTT
>TRBJ2-6|NA|NA|TRBV24-1
CATSNTGSGANVLTF
TGTGCCACCAGTAACACGGGCTCTGGGGCCAACGTCCTGACTTTC
>TRBJ2-5|NA|TRBD1|TRBV2
CASEWGQGIAETQYF
TGTGCCAGCGAATGGGGACAGGGCATAGCGGAGACCCAGTACTTC
>TRBJ1-2|NA|NA|TRBV7-9
CASSPREAGYTF
TGTGCCAGCAGCCCGCGGGAGGCCGGCTACACCTTC
>TRBJ1-2|NA|NA|TRBV28
CASRNDVNYGYTF
TGTGCCAGCAGAAATGACGTTAACTATGGCTACACCTTC
>TRBJ2-3|NA|NA|TRBV7-9
CASSWSLGDTQYF
TGTGCCAGCAGCTGGTCCTTGGGAGATACGCAGTATTTT
>TRBJ1-5|few|NA|TRBV19
CASSIMAQPQHF
TGTGCCAGTAGTATTATGGCGCAGCCCCAGCATTTT
>TRBJ2-1|NA|NA|TRBV28
CASRRPGINEQFF
TGTGCCAGCAGGCGGCCTGGAATTAATGAGCAGTTCTTC
>TRBJ1-5|NA|TRBD1|TRBV19
CASSIDQWDRAGQPQHF
TGTGCCAGTAGTATAGATCAGTGGGACAGGGCGGGTCAGCCCCAGCATTTT
>TRBJ2-7|few|NA|TRBV4-1
CASSQAGSYEQYF
TGCGCCAGCAGCCAGGCAGGGTCCTACGAGCAGTACTTC
>TRBJ2-5|once|NA|TRBV7-3
CASSLNPRGGSETQYF
TGTGCCAGCAGCTTAAACCCGAGGGGGGGCAGCGAGACCCAGTACTTC
>TRBJ1-2|few|NA|TRBV9
CASSDPGREDGYTF
TGTGCCAGCAGCGACCCTGGCAGGGAAGATGGCTACACCTTC
>TRBJ2-3|NA|TRBD2|TRBV24-1
CATMPGGRADTQYF
TGTGCCACCATGCCGGGGGGGCGGGCAGATACGCAGTATTTT
>TRBJ2-7|NA|TRBD2|TRBV3-1/TRBV3-2
CASSQASGSSYEQYF
TGTGCCAGCAGCCAAGCTAGCGGGTCCTCCTACGAGCAGTACTTC
>TRBJ1-2|NA|TRBD1|TRBV11-2
CASSSGQPSFNYGYTF
TGTGCCAGCAGCTCGGGACAGCCTAGCTTTAACTATGGCTACACCTTC
>TRBJ1-1|NA|TRBD1|TRBV6-4
CASRQGAHLGTEAFF
TGTGCCAGCCGGCAGGGGGCCCATTTAGGCACTGAAGCTTTCTTT
>TRBJ2-1|NA|NA|TRBV7-6
CASSPGRGPNNEQFF
TGTGCCAGCAGCCCAGGTCGGGGGCCCAACAATGAGCAGTTCTTC
>TRBJ2-7|NA|TRBD1|TRBV25-1
CASSEGQGQHEQYF
TGTGCCAGCAGTGAAGGACAGGGGCAACACGAGCAGTACTTC
>TRBJ1-1|NA|NA|TRBV7-9
CASSLAPGNTEAFF
TGTGCCAGCAGCTTAGCCCCCGGGAACACTGAAGCTTTCTTT
>TRBJ2-5|NA|NA|TRBV5-5
CASSLNPWRLGYSETQYF
TGTGCCAGCAGCCTCAACCCGTGGCGCCTTGGGTACTCGGAGACCCAGTACTTC
>TRBJ2-5|NA|TRBD2|TRBV19
CASSFRTSGGTQETQYF
TGTGCCAGTAGTTTCCGGACTAGCGGGGGTACTCAAGAGACCCAGTACTTC
>TRBJ2-5|few|NA|TRBV19
CASSPQGRETQYF
TGTGCCAGTAGCCCACAGGGAAGGGAGACCCAGTACTTC
>TRBJ1-2|NA|NA|TRBV7-2
CASSLDVNNYGYTF
TGTGCCAGCAGCTTAGATGTAAATAACTATGGCTACACCTTC
>TRBJ1-1|NA|NA|TRBV28
CASSANPGKAFF
TGTGCCAGCTCCGCCAACCCCGGGAAAGCTTTCTTT
>TRBJ1-3|NA|NA|TRBV4-3
CASSQDWETGNTIYF
TGCGCCAGCAGCCAAGACTGGGAAACTGGAAACACCATATATTTT
>TRBJ1-4|NA|TRBD1|TRBV27
CASSYGQGVKLFF
TGTGCCAGCAGTTACGGACAGGGGGTAAAACTGTTTTTT